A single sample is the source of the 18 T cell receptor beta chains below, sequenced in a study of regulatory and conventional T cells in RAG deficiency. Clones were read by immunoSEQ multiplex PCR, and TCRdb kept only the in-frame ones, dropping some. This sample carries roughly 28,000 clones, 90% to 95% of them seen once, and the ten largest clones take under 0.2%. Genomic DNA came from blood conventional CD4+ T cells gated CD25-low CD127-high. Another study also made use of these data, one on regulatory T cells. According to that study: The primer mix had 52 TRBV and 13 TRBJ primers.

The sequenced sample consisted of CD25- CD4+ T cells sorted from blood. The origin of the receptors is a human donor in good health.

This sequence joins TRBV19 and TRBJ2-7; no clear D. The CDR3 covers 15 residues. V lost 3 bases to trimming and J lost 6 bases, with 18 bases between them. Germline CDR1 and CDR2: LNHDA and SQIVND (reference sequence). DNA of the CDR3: TGTGCCAGTAGTATTCGGCGAGACTCCCTCGGCGAGCAGTACTTC. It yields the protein CASSIRRDSLGEQYF.

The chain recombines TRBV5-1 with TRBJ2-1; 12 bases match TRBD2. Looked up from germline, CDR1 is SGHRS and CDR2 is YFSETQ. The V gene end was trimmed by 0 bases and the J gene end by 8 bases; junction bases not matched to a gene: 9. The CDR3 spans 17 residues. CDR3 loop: CASSLDPSGGAIHEQFF. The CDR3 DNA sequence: TGCGCCAGCAGCTTGGATCCTAGCGGGGGGGCCATCCATGAGCAGTTCTTC.

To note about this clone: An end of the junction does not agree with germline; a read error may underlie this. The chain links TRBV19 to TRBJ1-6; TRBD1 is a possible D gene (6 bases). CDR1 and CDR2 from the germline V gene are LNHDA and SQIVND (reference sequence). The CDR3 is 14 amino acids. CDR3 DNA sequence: TGTGCCAGTAGTACCAATTGGGACACCCCAGGATGGAACTTT. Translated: CASSTNWDTPGWNF.

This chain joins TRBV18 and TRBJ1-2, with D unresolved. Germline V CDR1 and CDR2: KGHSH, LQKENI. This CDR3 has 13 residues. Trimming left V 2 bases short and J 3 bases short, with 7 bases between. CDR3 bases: TGTGCCAGCTCACCAGTCGGGGACTATGGCTACACCTTC. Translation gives CASSPVGDYGYTF. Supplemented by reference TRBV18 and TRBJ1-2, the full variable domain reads NAGVMQNPRHLVRRRGQEARLRCSPMKGHSHVYWYRQLPEEGLKFMVYLQKENIIDESGMPKERFSAEFPKEGPSILRIQQVVRGDSAAYFCASSPVGDYGYTFGSGTRLTVV.

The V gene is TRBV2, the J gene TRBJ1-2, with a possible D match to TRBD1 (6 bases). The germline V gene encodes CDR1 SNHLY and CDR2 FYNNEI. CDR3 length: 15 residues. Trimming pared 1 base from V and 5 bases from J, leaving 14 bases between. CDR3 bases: TGTGCCAGCAGTGAAGAAGGGGGACTACCGTATGGCTACACCTTC. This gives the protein CASSEEGGLPYGYTF.

The DNA of the CDR3 is TGTGCCAGCAGTCGACAACAGGGGATTAATTCACCCCTCCACTTT. Translation gives CASSRQQGINSPLHF. The chain is built from TRBV6-5 and TRBJ1-6; the match to TRBD1 covers 7 bases. Trimming removed 5 bases from V and 6 bases from J; junction bases left unmatched: 7. The length of the CDR3 is 15 residues. Germline lookup yields CDR1 MNHEY and CDR2 SVGAGI.

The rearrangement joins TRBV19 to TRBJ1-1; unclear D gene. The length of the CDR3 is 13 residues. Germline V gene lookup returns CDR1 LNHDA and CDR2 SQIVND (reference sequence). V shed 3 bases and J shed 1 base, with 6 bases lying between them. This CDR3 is CASSMRPNTEAFF. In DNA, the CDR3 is TGTGCCAGTAGTATGCGGCCGAACACTGAAGCTTTCTTT.

The CDR3 sequence is CASSVDGGEESGNTIYF. The CDR3 DNA follows: TGTGCCAGCAGCGTAGACGGCGGGGAAGAATCTGGAAACACCATATATTTT. The V and J genes are TRBV9 and TRBJ1-3; D is unclear. The germline V and J ends were trimmed by 0 bases and 1 base, with 14 bases remaining between them. The CDR3 is 17 residues long. Germline assignment: CDR1 SGDLS and CDR2 YYNGEE. The whole variable domain, filled in from reference TRBV9 and TRBJ1-3, reads DSGVTQTPKHLITATGQRVTLRCSPRSGDLSVYWYQQSLDQGLQFLIQYYNGEERAKGNILERFSAQQFPDLHSELNLSSLELGDSALYFCASSVDGGEESGNTIYFGEGSWLTVV.

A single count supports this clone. CDR3 region: CASSQDHWTSGDETQYF. CDR3 nucleotides: TGCGCCAGCAGCCAAGACCACTGGACTAGCGGGGACGAGACCCAGTACTTC. The chain recombines TRBV4-1 with TRBJ2-5; 12 positions match TRBD2. The CDR3 sequence is 17 residues long. Germline V gene data show CDR1 as MGHRA and CDR2 as YSYEKL. The V gene end was trimmed by 0 bases and the J gene end by 5 bases; junction bases not matched to a gene: 7.

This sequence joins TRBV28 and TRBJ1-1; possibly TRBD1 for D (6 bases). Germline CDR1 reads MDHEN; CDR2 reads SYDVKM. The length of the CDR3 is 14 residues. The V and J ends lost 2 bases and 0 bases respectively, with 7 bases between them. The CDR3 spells CASSLQGMNTEAFF. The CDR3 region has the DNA TGTGCCAGCAGTTTACAGGGGATGAACACTGAAGCTTTCTTT. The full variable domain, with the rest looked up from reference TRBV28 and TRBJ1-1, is DVKVTQSSRYLVKRTGEKVFLECVQDMDHENMFWYRQDPGLGLRLIYFSYDVKMKEKGDIPEGYSVSREKKERFSLILESASTNQTSMYLCASSLQGMNTEAFFGQGTRLTVV.

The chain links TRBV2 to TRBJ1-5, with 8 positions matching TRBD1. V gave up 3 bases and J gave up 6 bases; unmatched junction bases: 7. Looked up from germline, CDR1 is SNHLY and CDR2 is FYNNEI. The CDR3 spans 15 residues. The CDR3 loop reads CASSERTGRVQPQHF. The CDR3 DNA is TGTGCCAGCAGTGAGAGGACAGGGCGTGTTCAGCCCCAGCATTTT.

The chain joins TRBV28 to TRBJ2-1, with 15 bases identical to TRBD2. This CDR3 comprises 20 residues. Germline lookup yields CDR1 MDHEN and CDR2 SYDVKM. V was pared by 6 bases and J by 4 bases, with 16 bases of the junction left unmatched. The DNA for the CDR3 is TGTGCCAGCAGAGCTCCCACCGGGACTAGCGGGGGGTACTGGTACAATGAGCAGTTCTTC. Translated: CASRAPTGTSGGYWYNEQFF.

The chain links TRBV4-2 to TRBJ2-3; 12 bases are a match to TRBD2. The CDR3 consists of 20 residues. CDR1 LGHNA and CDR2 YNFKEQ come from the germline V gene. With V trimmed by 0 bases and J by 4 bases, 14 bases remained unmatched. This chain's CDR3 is CASSQDWTSGISGAADTQYF. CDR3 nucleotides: TGTGCCAGCAGCCAAGATTGGACTAGCGGGATATCCGGGGCTGCAGATACGCAGTATTTT.

CDR3 bases: TGTGCCACCAGCCGGGGGAACGGGCGTGGAAACACCATATATTTT. Translation gives CATSRGNGRGNTIYF. The V gene is TRBV6-5, the J gene TRBJ1-3, with D possibly TRBD1 on 5 matching bases. The V end lost 10 bases, the J end lost 3 bases, and 19 bases lay between the germline ends. This CDR3 spans 15 amino acids. Germline V gives CDR1 MNHEY, CDR2 SVGAGI.

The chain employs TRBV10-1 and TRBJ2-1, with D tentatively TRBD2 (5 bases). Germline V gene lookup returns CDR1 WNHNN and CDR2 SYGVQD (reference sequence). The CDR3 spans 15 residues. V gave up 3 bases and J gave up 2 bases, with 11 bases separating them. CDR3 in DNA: TGCGCCAGCAGTGACAGTGGAGGCACCTACAATGAGCAGTTCTTC. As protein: CASSDSGGTYNEQFF.

The CDR3 nucleotides read TGCGCCAGCAGCTTGTCCAGGGTAGGTTCCTACAATGAGCAGTTCTTC. Translating gives CASSLSRVGSYNEQFF. The chain combines TRBV5-1 with TRBJ2-1; weak D call: TRBD1 (5 bases). Germline V CDR1 and CDR2: SGHRS, YFSETQ. The CDR3 contains 16 residues. Between the trimmed V and J ends, which lost 1 base and 1 base, there was a span of 12 bases.

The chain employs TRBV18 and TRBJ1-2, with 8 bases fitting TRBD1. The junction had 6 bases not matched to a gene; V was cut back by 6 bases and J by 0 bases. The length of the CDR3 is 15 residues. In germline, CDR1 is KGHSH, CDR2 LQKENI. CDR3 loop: CASSHTDRANYGYTF. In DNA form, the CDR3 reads TGTGCCAGCTCCCACACGGACAGGGCTAACTATGGCTACACCTTC.

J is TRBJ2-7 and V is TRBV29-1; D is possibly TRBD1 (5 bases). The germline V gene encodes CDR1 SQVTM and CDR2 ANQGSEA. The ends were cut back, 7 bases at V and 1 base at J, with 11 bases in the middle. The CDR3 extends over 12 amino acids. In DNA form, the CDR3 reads TGCAGCGCGCAGGGAAGATCCTACGAGCAGTACTTC. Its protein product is CSAQGRSYEQYF.